This is a list of T cell receptor beta chains from one sample in a study of human T cells and chemical hapten exposure. Via MiXCR, TCRdb re-called the RACE reads, giving one row per CDR3 protein. The sample has a few hundred thousand distinct CDR3 sequences, more than 4.5% seen once; the top ten hold approximately 2.3%. Sequences were derived from whole blood, sampled in connection with sensitization to the hapten diphenylcyclopropenone (DPC). The receptors derive from a woman between 50 and 59 years old with alopecia areata. Some clones in this sample may be carry-over from other donors' samples. The CDR3 runs from the conserved cysteine through the conserved F or W. The D gene is left open where the match is weak. Clone size is shown for a subset of rows, as once, few, many or a class of expanded clone.

len: 14
abundance: many
d_gene: -
j_gene: TRBJ2-4
v_gene: TRBV4-2
CDR3aa: CASSTAGLKNIQYF
CDR3nt: TGTGCCAGCTCAACAGCAGGCCTTAAAAACATTCAGTACTTC

len: 16
abundance: few
d_gene: -
j_gene: TRBJ2-5
v_gene: TRBV15
CDR3aa: CATSRDLAGSQETQYF
CDR3nt: TGTGCCACCAGCAGAGATCTCGCAGGGAGTCAGGAGACCCAGTACTTC

len: 14
abundance: many
d_gene: -
j_gene: TRBJ2-5
v_gene: TRBV5-1
CDR3aa: CASRRAGTQETQYF
CDR3nt: TGCGCCAGCAGAAGGGCAGGGACGCAAGAGACCCAGTACTTC

len: 15
abundance: many
d_gene: -
j_gene: TRBJ1-1
v_gene: TRBV4-1
CDR3aa: CASSQPTSGTVEAFF
CDR3nt: TGCGCCAGCAGCCAACCGACCTCCGGGACGGTAGAAGCTTTCTTT

len: 12
abundance: many
d_gene: TRBD1
j_gene: TRBJ1-3
v_gene: TRBV6-2/TRBV6-3
CDR3aa: CATGQAGNTIYF
CDR3nt: TGTGCCACCGGACAGGCCGGAAACACCATATATTTT

len: 13
abundance: few
d_gene: -
j_gene: TRBJ2-7
v_gene: TRBV27
CDR3aa: CASSWDMSREQYF
CDR3nt: TGTGCCAGCAGTTGGGACATGTCGCGCGAGCAGTACTTC

len: 15
abundance: many
d_gene: -
j_gene: TRBJ1-4
v_gene: TRBV20-1
CDR3aa: CSARAQGTTNEKLFF
CDR3nt: TGCAGTGCTAGAGCCCAGGGGACAACTAATGAAAAACTGTTTTTT

len: 14
abundance: many
d_gene: -
j_gene: TRBJ2-5
v_gene: TRBV28
CDR3aa: CASSRFGTQETQYF
CDR3nt: TGTGCCAGCAGTAGGTTTGGGACACAAGAGACCCAGTACTTC

len: 14
abundance: many
d_gene: -
j_gene: TRBJ1-1
v_gene: TRBV6-6
CDR3aa: CASSYRQMNTEAFF
CDR3nt: TGTGCCAGCAGTTACCGACAGATGAACACTGAAGCTTTCTTT

len: 13
abundance: few
d_gene: -
j_gene: TRBJ1-5
v_gene: TRBV12-3/TRBV12-4
CDR3aa: CASSDPSDQPQHF
CDR3nt: TGTGCCAGCAGTGACCCTTCTGATCAGCCCCAGCATTTT

len: 15
abundance: few
d_gene: TRBD1
j_gene: TRBJ1-5
v_gene: TRBV6-1
CDR3aa: CASSARTGSLQPQHF
CDR3nt: TGTGCCAGCAGTGCAAGGACAGGGAGCTTACAGCCCCAGCATTTT

len: 13
abundance: many
d_gene: -
j_gene: TRBJ1-6
v_gene: TRBV10-3
CDR3aa: CAIHEGRDSPLHF
CDR3nt: TGTGCCATCCACGAGGGGAGGGATTCACCCCTCCACTTT

len: 14
abundance: many
d_gene: -
j_gene: TRBJ1-2
v_gene: TRBV5-1
CDR3aa: CASSHQSYNYGYTF
CDR3nt: TGCGCCAGCAGCCACCAGAGTTATAACTATGGCTACACCTTC

len: 16
abundance: many
d_gene: -
j_gene: TRBJ2-5
v_gene: TRBV5-6
CDR3aa: CASSLQGTARQETQYF
CDR3nt: TGTGCCAGCAGCTTGCAAGGGACTGCGAGGCAAGAGACCCAGTACTTC

len: 14
abundance: few
d_gene: -
j_gene: TRBJ1-6
v_gene: TRBV10-3
CDR3aa: CAIGGSVYDSPLHF
CDR3nt: TGTGCCATCGGAGGGTCCGTTTACGATTCACCCCTCCACTTT

len: 19
abundance: many
d_gene: TRBD2
j_gene: TRBJ2-2
v_gene: TRBV5-1
CDR3aa: CASSSQITSGRPNTGELFF
CDR3nt: TGCGCCAGCAGCTCGCAAATAACTAGCGGGAGGCCGAACACCGGGGAGCTGTTTTTT

len: 14
abundance: many
d_gene: -
j_gene: TRBJ1-1
v_gene: TRBV15
CDR3aa: CATSRDGGITEAFF
CDR3nt: TGTGCCACCAGCAGAGATGGGGGAATCACTGAAGCTTTCTTT

len: 14
abundance: few
d_gene: -
j_gene: TRBJ1-4
v_gene: TRBV18
CDR3aa: CASSPPAANEKLFF
CDR3nt: TGTGCCAGCTCACCACCGGCGGCTAATGAAAAACTGTTTTTT

len: 13
abundance: many
d_gene: TRBD2
j_gene: TRBJ2-1
v_gene: TRBV12-3/TRBV12-4
CDR3aa: CADGLAGHNEQFF
CDR3nt: TGTGCCGACGGACTAGCGGGCCACAATGAGCAGTTCTTC

len: 14
abundance: -
d_gene: -
j_gene: TRBJ2-1
v_gene: TRBV27
CDR3aa: CASSRDPDSPEQFF
CDR3nt: TGTGCCAGCAGCAGGGACCCAGACAGTCCCGAGCAGTTCTTC

len: 14
abundance: many
d_gene: -
j_gene: TRBJ2-7
v_gene: TRBV9
CDR3aa: CASSVEDRNDEQYF
CDR3nt: TGTGCCAGCAGCGTAGAGGACAGAAACGACGAGCAGTACTTC

len: 13
abundance: -
d_gene: -
j_gene: TRBJ2-5
v_gene: TRBV10-3
CDR3aa: CAITQGRQETQYF
CDR3nt: TGTGCCATTACACAGGGAAGACAAGAGACCCAGTACTTC

len: 15
abundance: -
d_gene: TRBD1
j_gene: TRBJ2-7
v_gene: TRBV27
CDR3aa: CASSLRQGVEEEQYF
CDR3nt: TGTGCCAGCAGTCTCCGACAGGGGGTGGAAGAAGAGCAGTACTTC

len: 20
abundance: many
d_gene: -
j_gene: TRBJ2-7
v_gene: TRBV24-1
CDR3aa: CATSDLPRRQKTEMSYEQYF
CDR3nt: TGTGCCACCAGTGATTTGCCCCGTCGCCAAAAGACAGAGATGTCCTACGAGCAGTACTTC

len: 17
abundance: many
d_gene: TRBD1
j_gene: TRBJ1-2
v_gene: TRBV20-1
CDR3aa: CSARGARQGVYSYGYTF
CDR3nt: TGCAGTGCTAGAGGGGCAAGACAGGGTGTGTACTCTTATGGCTACACCTTC

len: 15
abundance: -
d_gene: TRBD2
j_gene: TRBJ2-2
v_gene: TRBV2
CDR3aa: CASSRTSGGGGELFF
CDR3nt: TGTGCCAGCAGTCGGACTAGCGGGGGTGGCGGGGAGCTGTTTTTT

len: 14
abundance: few
d_gene: TRBD2
j_gene: TRBJ2-5
v_gene: TRBV3-1
CDR3aa: CASKSSGGQETQYF
CDR3nt: TGTGCCAGCAAGTCTAGCGGGGGCCAAGAGACCCAGTACTTC

len: 13
abundance: many
d_gene: -
j_gene: TRBJ2-1
v_gene: TRBV29-1
CDR3aa: CSVSGTPYNEQFF
CDR3nt: TGCAGCGTCTCCGGGACTCCATACAATGAGCAGTTCTTC

len: 17
abundance: many
d_gene: TRBD1
j_gene: TRBJ1-5
v_gene: TRBV7-8
CDR3aa: CASRSSPGQGGNQPQHF
CDR3nt: TGTGCCAGCAGGTCATCTCCGGGACAGGGAGGCAATCAGCCCCAGCATTTT

len: 13
abundance: many
d_gene: -
j_gene: TRBJ1-3
v_gene: TRBV20-1
CDR3aa: CSARGGGGNTIYF
CDR3nt: TGCAGTGCTAGGGGAGGCGGCGGAAACACCATATATTTT

len: 14
abundance: few
d_gene: -
j_gene: TRBJ2-3
v_gene: TRBV5-6
CDR3aa: CASSFPSVADTQYF
CDR3nt: TGTGCCAGCAGCTTTCCCTCTGTCGCAGATACGCAGTATTTT

len: 13
abundance: -
d_gene: -
j_gene: TRBJ2-5
v_gene: TRBV28
CDR3aa: CASSFVSEETQYF
CDR3nt: TGTGCCAGCAGTTTCGTAAGTGAAGAGACCCAGTACTTC